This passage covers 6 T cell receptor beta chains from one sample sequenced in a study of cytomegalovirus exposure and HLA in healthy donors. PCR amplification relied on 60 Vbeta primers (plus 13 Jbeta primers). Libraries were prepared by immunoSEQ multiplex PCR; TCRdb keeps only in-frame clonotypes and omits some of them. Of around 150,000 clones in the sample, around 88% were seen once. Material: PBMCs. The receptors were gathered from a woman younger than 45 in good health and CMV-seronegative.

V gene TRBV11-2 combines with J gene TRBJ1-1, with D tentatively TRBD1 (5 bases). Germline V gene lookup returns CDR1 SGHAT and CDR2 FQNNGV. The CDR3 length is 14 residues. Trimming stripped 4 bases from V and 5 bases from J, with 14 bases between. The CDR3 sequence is CASSSRSRETEAFF. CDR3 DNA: TGTGCCAGCAGCTCCCGCAGCAGGGAAACTGAAGCTTTCTTT.

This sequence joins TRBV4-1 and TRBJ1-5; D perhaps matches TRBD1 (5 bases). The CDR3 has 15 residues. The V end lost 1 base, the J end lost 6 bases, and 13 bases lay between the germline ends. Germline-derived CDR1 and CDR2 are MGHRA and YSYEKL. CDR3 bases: TGCGCCAGCAGCCAAGTTCCCGGGGGGGGTCAGCCCCAGCATTTT. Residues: CASSQVPGGGQPQHF.

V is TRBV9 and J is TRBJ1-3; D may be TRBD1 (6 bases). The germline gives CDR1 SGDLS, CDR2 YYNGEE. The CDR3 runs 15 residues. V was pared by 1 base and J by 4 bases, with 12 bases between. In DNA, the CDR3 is TGTGCCAGCAGCGTAACGGCAGGGGAGGGAAACACCATATATTTT. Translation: CASSVTAGEGNTIYF.

The CDR3 region is CASSRNGTGGSRHGPDTQYF. CDR3 in DNA: TGTGCCAGCAGCAGGAACGGGACAGGGGGAAGTCGGCACGGCCCAGATACGCAGTATTTT. The rearrangement links TRBV21-1 to TRBJ2-3; the table's D call TRBD1 went unverified against the DNA. TRBV21-1 has pseudogene status. CDR3 length equals 20 residues.

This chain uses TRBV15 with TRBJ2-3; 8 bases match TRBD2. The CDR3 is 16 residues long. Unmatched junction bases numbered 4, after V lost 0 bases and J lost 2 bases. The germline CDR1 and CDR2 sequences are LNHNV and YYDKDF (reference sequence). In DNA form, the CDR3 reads TGTGCCACCAGCAGAGAGCGGGGGGCAACCACAGATACGCAGTATTTT. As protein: CATSRERGATTDTQYF.

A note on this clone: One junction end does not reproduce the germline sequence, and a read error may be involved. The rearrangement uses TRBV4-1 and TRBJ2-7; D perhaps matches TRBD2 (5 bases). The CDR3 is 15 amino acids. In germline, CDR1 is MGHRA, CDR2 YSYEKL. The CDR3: CAGSPNGINSYEQYF. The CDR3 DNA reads TGCGCCGGCAGCCCAAACGGGATTAACTCCTACGAGCAGTACTTC.